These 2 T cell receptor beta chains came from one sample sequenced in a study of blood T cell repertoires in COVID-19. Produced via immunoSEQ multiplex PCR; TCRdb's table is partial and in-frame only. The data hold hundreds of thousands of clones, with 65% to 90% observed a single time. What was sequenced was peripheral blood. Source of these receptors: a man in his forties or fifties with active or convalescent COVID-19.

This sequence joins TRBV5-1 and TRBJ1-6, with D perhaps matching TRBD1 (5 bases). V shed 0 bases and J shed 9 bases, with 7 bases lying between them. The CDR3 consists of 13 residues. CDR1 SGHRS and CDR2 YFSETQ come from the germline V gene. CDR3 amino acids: CASSLEGFSPLHF. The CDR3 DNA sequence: TGCGCCAGCAGCTTGGAGGGGTTTTCACCCCTCCACTTT.

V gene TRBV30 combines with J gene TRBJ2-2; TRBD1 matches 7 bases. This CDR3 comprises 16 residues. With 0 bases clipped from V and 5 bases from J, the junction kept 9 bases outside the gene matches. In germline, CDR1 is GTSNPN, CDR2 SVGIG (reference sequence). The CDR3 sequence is CAWSVRGRGRTGELFF. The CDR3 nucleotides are TGTGCCTGGAGTGTACGGGGAAGGGGGCGGACCGGGGAGCTGTTTTTT.